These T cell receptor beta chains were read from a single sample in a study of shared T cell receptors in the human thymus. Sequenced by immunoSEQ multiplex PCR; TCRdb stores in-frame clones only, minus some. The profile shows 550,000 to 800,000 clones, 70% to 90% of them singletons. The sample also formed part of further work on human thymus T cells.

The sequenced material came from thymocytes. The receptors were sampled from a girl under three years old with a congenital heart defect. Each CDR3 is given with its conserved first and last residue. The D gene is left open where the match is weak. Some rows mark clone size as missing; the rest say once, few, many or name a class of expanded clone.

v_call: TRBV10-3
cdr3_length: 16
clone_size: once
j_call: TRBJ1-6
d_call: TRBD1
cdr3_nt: TGTGCCATCAGTGAGAAGGGGGCAACACGGGGTTCACCCCTCCACTTT
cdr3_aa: CAISEKGATRGSPLHF

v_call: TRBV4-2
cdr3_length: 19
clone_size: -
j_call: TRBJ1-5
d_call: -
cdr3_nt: TGTGCCAGCAGCCAACCCCAGTTTTCAGGGCCGTATAGCAATCAGCCCCAGCATTTT
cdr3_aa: CASSQPQFSGPYSNQPQHF

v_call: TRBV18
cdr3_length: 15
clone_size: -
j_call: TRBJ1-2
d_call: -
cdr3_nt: TGTGCCAGCTCACCAAGAGGTGCAGGGGCCGGTGGCTACACCTTC
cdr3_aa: CASSPRGAGAGGYTF

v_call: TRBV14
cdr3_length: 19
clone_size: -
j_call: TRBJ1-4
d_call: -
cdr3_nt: TGTGCCAGCAGCCAAAGGAGGACCCCATCCAGGGAGCCGGGGGGAAAACTGTTTTTT
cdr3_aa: CASSQRRTPSREPGGKLFF

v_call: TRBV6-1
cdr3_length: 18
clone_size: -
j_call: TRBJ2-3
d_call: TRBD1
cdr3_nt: TGTGCCAGCAGTGAAAGGGTCAGTTGGGACAGGGAGTCAGATACGCAGTATTTT
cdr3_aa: CASSERVSWDRESDTQYF

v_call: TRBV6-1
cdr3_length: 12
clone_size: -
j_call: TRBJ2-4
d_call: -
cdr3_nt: TGTGCCAGCAGTGAAAGGGGGAACATTCAGTACTTC
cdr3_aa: CASSERGNIQYF

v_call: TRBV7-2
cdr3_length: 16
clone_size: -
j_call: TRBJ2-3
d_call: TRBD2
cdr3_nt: TGTGCCAGCAGCCCACTAGCGGGGGGGTTCACAGATACGCAGTATTTT
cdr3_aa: CASSPLAGGFTDTQYF

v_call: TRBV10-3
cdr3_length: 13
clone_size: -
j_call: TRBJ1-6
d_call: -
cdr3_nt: TGTGCCATCAGTCGGGGAGATAATTCACCCCTCCACTTT
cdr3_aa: CAISRGDNSPLHF

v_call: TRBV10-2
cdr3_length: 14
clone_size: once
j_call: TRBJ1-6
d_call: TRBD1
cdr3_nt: TGCGCCAGTGCAGGACAGGCGCACAATTCACCCCTCCACTTT
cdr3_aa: CASAGQAHNSPLHF

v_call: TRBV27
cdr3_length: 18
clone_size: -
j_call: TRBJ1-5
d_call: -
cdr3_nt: TGTGCCAGCAGCTCTGATTTATCTCGACACCAGTCCAATCAGCCCCAGCATTTT
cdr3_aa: CASSSDLSRHQSNQPQHF

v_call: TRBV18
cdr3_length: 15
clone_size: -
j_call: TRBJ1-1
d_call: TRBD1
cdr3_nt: TGTGCCAGCTCACCCTGGGACAGGGAAGGGGCTGAAGCTTTCTTT
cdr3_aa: CASSPWDREGAEAFF

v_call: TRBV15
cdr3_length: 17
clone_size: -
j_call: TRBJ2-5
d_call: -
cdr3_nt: TGTGCCACCAGCAGAGTAGAAGGGAAAGGGACACAAGAGACCCAGTACTTC
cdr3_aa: CATSRVEGKGTQETQYF

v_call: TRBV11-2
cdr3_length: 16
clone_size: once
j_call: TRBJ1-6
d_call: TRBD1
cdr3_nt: TGTGCCAGCAGCCCCACAGGGGGCCGTATTGATTCACCCCTCCACTTT
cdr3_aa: CASSPTGGRIDSPLHF

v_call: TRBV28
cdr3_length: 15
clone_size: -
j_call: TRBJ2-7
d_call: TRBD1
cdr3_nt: TGTGCCAGCAGTTTGCTGGGACAGAGCTCCTACGAGCAGTACTTC
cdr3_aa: CASSLLGQSSYEQYF

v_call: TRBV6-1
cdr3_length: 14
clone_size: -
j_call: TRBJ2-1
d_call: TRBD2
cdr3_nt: TGTGCCAGCAGTGATTGCGGGGGGCACAATGAGCAGTTCTTC
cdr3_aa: CASSDCGGHNEQFF

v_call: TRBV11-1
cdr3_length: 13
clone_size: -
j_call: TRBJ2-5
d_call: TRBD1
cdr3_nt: TGTGCCAGCGGGGTAGGGGGCGACGAGACCCAGTACTTC
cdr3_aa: CASGVGGDETQYF

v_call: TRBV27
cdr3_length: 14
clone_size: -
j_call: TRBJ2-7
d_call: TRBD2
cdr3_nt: TGTGCCAGCAGTTCAGTCCTAGCGGCCCCCCAGCAGTACTTC
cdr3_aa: CASSSVLAAPQQYF

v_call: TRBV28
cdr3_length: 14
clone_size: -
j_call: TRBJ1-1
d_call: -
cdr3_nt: TGTGCCAGCAGTTTTTCCAGGATGAACACTGAAGCTTTCTTT
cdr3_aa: CASSFSRMNTEAFF

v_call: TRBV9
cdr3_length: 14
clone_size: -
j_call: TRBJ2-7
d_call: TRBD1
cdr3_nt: TGTGCCAGCAGCGCGACAGGGGGGGCCTACGAGCAGTACTTC
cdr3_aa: CASSATGGAYEQYF

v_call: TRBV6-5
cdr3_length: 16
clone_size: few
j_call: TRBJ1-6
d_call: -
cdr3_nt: TGTGCCAGCAGTTCGACCCCGGGACATAGGCCCTCACCCCTCCACTTT
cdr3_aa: CASSSTPGHRPSPLHF

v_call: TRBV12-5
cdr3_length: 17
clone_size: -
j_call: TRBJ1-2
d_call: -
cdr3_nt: TGTGCTAGTGGTTTGGTGGCGGGGGTAGGTGCCGACTATGGCTACACCTTC
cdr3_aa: CASGLVAGVGADYGYTF

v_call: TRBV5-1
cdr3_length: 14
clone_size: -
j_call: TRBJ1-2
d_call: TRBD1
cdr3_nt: TGCGCCAGCAGGCACAGGGGACTCGGCTATGGCTACACCTTC
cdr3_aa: CASRHRGLGYGYTF

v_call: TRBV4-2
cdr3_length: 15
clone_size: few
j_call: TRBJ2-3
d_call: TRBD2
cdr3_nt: TGTGCCAGCAGCCAATATGAGCGGGGGGCAGATACGCAGTATTTT
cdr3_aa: CASSQYERGADTQYF

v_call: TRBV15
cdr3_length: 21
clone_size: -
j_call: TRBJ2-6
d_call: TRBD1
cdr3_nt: TGTGCCACCAGCAGAGATTACAGGGGCGGGCGCGCACTCTCTGGGGCCAACGTCCTGACTTTC
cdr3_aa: CATSRDYRGGRALSGANVLTF

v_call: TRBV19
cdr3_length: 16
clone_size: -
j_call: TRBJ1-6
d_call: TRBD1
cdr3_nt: TGTGCCAGTAGTGGATCGACAGGGGGCTCTAATTCACCCCTCCACTTT
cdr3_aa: CASSGSTGGSNSPLHF

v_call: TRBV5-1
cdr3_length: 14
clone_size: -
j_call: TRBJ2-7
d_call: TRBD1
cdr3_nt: TGCGCCAGCAGCTCCCGGGACAGGTCCTACGAGCAGTACTTC
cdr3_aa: CASSSRDRSYEQYF

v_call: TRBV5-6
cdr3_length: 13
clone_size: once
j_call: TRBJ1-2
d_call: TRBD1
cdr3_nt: TGTGCCAGCAGCCAAGGACAGGAGAATGGCTACACCTTC
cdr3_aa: CASSQGQENGYTF

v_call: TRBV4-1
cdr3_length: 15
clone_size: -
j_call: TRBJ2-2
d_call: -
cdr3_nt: TGCGCCAGCAGCCATTTACAGGGCGGCACCGGGGAGCTGTTTTTT
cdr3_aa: CASSHLQGGTGELFF

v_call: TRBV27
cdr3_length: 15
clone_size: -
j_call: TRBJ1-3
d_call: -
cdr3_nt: TGTGCCAGCAGTAATAAGGAGGGAGATGGAAACACCATATATTTT
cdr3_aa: CASSNKEGDGNTIYF

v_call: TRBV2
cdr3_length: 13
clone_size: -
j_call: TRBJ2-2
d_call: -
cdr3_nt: TGTGCCAGCAGTGGTCGGAACACCGGGGAGCTGTTTTTT
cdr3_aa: CASSGRNTGELFF

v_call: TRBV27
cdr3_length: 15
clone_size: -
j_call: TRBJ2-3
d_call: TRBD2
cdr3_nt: TGTGCCACCCGCCCAGCGGGGGGTAGCACAGATACGCAGTATTTT
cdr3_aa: CATRPAGGSTDTQYF

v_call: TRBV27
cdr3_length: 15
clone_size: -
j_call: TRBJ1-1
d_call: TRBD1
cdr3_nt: TGTGCCAGCAGTACACCACCCGGGACAGGCCATGAAGCTTTCTTT
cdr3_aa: CASSTPPGTGHEAFF

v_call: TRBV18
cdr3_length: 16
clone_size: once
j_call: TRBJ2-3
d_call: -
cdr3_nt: TGTGCCAGCTCACCACTACCGGGGAGGCCGGCAGATACGCAGTATTTT
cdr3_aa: CASSPLPGRPADTQYF

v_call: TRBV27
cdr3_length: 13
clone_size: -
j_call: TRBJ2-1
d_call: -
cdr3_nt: TGTGCCACCCGACGCGGGGTTCTGAGTGAGCAGTTCTTC
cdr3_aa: CATRRGVLSEQFF

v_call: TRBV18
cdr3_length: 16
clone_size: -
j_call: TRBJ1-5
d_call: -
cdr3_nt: TGTGCCAGCTCACCCCAACGCAGGGGTAGCAATCAGCCCCAGCATTTT
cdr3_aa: CASSPQRRGSNQPQHF

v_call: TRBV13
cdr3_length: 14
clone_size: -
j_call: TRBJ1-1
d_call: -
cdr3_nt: TGTGCCAGCAGACTCCCAGGGATGAACACTGAAGCTTTCTTT
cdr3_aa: CASRLPGMNTEAFF

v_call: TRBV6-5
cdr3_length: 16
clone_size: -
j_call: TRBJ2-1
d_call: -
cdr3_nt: TGTGCCAGCAGTTATCTGCGCGGCGGGGCCTACAATGAGCAGTTCTTC
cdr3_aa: CASSYLRGGAYNEQFF

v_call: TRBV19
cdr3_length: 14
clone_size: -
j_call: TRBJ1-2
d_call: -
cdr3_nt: TGTGCCAGTAGTCGAGGGGGGGTCTCCTATGGCTACACCTTC
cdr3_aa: CASSRGGVSYGYTF

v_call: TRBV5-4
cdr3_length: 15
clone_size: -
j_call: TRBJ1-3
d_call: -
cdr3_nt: TGTGCCAGCAGCCCGGGTCCCCACTCTGGAAACACCATATATTTT
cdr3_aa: CASSPGPHSGNTIYF

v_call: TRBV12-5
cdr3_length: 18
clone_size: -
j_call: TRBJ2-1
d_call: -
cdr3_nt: TGTGCTAGTGGTTTGGTACTCGGGAGAAAGGCCTCCTACAATGAGCAGTTCTTC
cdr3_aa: CASGLVLGRKASYNEQFF

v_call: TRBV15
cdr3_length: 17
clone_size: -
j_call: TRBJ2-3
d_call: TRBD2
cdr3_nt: TGTGCCACCAGCAGAGATCTGGGAGGGGAGGTCACAGATACGCAGTATTTT
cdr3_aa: CATSRDLGGEVTDTQYF

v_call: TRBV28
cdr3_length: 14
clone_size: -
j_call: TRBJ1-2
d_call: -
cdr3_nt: TGTGCCAGCGGGAAATTTACAGGGTTCTATGGCTACACCTTC
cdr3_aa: CASGKFTGFYGYTF

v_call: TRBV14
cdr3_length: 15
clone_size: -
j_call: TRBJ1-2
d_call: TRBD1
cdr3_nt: TGTGCCAGCAGCCAGAGACAGGGGTGCGCTTATGGCTACACCTTC
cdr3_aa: CASSQRQGCAYGYTF

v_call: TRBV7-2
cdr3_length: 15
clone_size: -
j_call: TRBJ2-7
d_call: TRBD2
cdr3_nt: TGTGCCAGCAGCTTCCAGACTAGCGAGGCCTACGAGCAGTACTTC
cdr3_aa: CASSFQTSEAYEQYF

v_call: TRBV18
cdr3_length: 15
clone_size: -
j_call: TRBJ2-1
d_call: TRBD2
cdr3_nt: TGTGCCAGCTCACCAAGGCCTAGCGGCTACAATGAGCAGTTCTTC
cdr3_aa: CASSPRPSGYNEQFF

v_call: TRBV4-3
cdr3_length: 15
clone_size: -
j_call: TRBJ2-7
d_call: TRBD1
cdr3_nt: TGCGCCAGCAGCCAAGATGGGACAGGGAACTACGAGCAGTACTTC
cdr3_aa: CASSQDGTGNYEQYF